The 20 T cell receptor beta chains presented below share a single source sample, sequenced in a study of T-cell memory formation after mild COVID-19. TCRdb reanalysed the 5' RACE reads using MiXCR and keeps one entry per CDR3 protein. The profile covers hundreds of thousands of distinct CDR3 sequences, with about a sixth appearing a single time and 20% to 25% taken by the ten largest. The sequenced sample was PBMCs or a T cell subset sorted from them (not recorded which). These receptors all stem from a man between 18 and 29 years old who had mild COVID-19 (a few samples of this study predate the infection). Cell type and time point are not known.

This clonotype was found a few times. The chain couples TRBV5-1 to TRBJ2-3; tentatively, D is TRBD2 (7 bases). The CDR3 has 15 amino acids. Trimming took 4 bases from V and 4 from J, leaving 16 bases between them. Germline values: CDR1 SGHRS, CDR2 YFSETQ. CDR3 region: CASSLWVGGPDTQYF. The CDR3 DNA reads TGCGCCAGCAGCCTGTGGGTGGGGGGGCCAGATACGCAGTATTTT.

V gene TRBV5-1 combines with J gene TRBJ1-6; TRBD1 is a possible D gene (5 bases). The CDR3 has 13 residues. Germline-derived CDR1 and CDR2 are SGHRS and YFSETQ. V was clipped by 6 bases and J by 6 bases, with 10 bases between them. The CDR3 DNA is TGCGCCAGCACGACAGAGGGTAATTCACCCCTCCACTTT. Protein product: CASTTEGNSPLHF.

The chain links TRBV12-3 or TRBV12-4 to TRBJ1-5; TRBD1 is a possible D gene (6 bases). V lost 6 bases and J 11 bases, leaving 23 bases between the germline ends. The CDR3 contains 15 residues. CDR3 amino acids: CASSSPRTDVWTQHF. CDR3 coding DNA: TGTGCCAGCAGCTCACCTCGGACAGACGTTTGGACCCAGCATTTT.

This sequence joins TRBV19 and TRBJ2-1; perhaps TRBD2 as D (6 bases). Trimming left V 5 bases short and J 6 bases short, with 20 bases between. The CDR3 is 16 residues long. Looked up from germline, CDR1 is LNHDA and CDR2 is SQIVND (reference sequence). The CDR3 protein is CASSVHQGRGSNEQFF. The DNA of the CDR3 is TGTGCCAGTAGTGTACACCAGGGACGGGGGAGCAATGAGCAGTTCTTC. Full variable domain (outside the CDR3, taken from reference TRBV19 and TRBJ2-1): DGGITQSPKYLFRKEGQNVTLSCEQNLNHDAMYWYRQDPGQGLRLIYYSQIVNDFQKGDIAEGYSVSREKKESFPLTVTSAQKNPTAFYLCASSVHQGRGSNEQFFGPGTRLTVL.

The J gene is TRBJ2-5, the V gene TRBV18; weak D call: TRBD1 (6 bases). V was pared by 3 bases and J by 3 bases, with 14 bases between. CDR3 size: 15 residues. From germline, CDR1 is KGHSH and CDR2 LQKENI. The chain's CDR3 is CASSPVGTFEETQYF. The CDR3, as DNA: TGTGCCAGCTCACCGGTCGGGACATTTGAAGAGACCCAGTACTTC.

The CDR3 sequence: CASKNTGQNTEAFF. In nucleotides, the CDR3 is TGTGCCAGCAAGAACACAGGGCAGAACACTGAAGCTTTCTTT. V and J are TRBV7-9 and TRBJ1-1, with a weak D call TRBD1 (6 bases). This CDR3 spans 14 amino acids. The V gene lost 7 bases and the J gene lost 1 base, with 13 bases spanning the gap. Germline loops: CDR1 SEHNR, CDR2 FQNEAQ (reference sequence).

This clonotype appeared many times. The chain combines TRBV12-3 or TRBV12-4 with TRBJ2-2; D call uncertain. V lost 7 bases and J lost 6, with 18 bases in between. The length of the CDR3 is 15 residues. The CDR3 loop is CASTRNPLGSGELFF. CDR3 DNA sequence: TGTGCCAGCACCAGAAACCCCCTTGGGTCCGGGGAGCTGTTTTTT.

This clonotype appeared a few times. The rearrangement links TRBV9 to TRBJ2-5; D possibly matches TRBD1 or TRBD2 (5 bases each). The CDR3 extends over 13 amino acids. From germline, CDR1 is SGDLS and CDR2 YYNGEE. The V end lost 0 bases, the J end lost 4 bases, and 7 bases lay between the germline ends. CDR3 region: CASSVVGGETQYF. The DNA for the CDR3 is TGTGCCAGCAGCGTAGTTGGGGGAGAGACCCAGTACTTC.

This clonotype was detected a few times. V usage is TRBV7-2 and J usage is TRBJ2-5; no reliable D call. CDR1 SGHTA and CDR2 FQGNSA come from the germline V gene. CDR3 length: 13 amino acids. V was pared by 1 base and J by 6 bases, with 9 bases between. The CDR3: CASSLGYVQTQYF. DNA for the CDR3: TGTGCCAGCAGCTTAGGCTACGTGCAGACCCAGTACTTC. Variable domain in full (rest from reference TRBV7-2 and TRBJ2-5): GAGVSQSPSNKVTEKGKDVELRCDPISGHTALYWYRQSLGQGLEFLIYFQGNSAPDKSGLPSDRFSAERTGGSVSTLTIQRTQQEDSAVYLCASSLGYVQTQYFGPGTRLLVL.

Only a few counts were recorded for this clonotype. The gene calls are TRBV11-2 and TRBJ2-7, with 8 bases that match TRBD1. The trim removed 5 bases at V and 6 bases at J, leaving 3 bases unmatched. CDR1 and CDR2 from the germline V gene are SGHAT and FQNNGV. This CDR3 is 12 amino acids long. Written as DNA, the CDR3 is TGTGCCAGCAGCATGGACAGGGTCGAGCAGTACGTC. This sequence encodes CASSMDRVEQYV.

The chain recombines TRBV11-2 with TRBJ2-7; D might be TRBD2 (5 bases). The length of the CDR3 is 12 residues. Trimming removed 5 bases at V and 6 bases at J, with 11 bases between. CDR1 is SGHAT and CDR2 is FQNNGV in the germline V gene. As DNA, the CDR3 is TGTGCCAGCAGCCCTACGGGGAGCGAGCAGTACGTC. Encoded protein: CASSPTGSEQYV.

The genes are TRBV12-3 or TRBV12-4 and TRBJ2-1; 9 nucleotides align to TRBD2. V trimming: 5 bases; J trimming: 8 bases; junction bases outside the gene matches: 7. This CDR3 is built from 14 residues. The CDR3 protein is CASSQRTSADEQFF. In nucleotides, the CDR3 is TGTGCCAGCAGTCAGCGGACTAGCGCAGATGAGCAGTTCTTC.

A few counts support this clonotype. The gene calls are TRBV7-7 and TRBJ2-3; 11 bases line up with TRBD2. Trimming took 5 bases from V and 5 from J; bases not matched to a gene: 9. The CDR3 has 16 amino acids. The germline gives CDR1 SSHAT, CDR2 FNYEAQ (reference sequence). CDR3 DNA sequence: TGTGCCAGCAGCCCCCGCGCCGGACTAGCGGGAGATACGCAGTATTTT. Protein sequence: CASSPRAGLAGDTQYF.

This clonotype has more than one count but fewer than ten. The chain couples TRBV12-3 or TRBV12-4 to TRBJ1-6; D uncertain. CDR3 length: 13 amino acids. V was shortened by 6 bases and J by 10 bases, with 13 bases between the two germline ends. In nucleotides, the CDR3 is TGTGCCAGCAGGCCTCAAGGGAGGTCACCCCTCCACTTT. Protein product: CASRPQGRSPLHF.

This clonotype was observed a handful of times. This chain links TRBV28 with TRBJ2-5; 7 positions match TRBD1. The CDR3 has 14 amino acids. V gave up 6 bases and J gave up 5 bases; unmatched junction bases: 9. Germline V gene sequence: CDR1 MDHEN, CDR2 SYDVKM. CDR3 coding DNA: TGTGCCAGCAGCTCCGGGACAGTTGACGAGACCCAGTACTTC. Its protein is CASSSGTVDETQYF.

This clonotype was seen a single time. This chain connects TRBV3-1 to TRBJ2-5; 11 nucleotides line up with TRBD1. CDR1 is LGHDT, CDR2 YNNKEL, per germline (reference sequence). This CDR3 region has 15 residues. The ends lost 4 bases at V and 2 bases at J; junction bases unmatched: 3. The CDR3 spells CASSPGDRGQETQYF. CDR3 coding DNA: TGTGCCAGCAGCCCCGGGGACAGGGGGCAAGAGACCCAGTACTTC.

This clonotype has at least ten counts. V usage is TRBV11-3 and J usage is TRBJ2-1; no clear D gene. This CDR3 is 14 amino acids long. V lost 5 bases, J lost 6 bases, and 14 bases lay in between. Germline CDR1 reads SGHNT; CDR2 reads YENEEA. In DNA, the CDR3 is TGTGCCAGCAGCCCCACCCCAAGCTTCAATGAGCAGTTCTTC. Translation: CASSPTPSFNEQFF. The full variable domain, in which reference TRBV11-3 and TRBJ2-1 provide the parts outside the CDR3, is EAGVVQSPRYKIIEKKQPVAFWCNPISGHNTLYWYLQNLGQGPELLIRYENEEAVDDSQLPKDRFSAERLKGVDSTLKIQPAELGDSAVYLCASSPTPSFNEQFFGPGTRLTVL.

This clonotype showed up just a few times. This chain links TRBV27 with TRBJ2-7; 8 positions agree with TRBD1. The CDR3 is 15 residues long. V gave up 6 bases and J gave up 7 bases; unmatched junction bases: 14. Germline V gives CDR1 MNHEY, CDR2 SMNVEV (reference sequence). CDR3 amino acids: CASRPRTGNRREQYV. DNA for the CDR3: TGTGCCAGCAGACCTCGGACAGGGAATAGGAGAGAGCAGTACGTC.

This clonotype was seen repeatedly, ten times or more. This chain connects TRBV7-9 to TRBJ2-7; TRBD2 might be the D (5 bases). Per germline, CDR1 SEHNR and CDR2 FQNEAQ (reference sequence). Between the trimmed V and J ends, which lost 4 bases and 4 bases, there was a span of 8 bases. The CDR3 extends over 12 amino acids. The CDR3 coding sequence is TGTGCCAGCAGCTCAACGGGGTACGAGCAGTACGTC. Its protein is CASSSTGYEQYV.

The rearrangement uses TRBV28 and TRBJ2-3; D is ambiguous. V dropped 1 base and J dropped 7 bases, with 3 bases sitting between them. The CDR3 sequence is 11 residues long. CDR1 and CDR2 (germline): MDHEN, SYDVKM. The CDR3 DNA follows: TGTGCCAGCAGTTTATCCCATACGCAGTATTTT. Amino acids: CASSLSHTQYF. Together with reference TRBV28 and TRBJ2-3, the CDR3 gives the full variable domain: DVKVTQSSRYLVKRTGEKVFLECVQDMDHENMFWYRQDPGLGLRLIYFSYDVKMKEKGDIPEGYSVSREKKERFSLILESASTNQTSMYLCASSLSHTQYFGPGTRLTVL.